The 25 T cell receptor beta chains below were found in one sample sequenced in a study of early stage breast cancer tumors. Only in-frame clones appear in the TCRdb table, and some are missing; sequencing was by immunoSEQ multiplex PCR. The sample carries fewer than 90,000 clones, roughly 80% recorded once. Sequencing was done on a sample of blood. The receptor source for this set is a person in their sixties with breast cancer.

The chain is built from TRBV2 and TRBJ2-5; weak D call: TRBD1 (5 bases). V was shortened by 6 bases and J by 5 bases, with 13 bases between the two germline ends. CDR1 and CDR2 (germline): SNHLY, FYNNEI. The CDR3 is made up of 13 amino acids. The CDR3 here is CASRPDTLETQYF. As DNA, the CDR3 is TGTGCCAGCAGGCCGGACACCCTGGAGACCCAGTACTTC.

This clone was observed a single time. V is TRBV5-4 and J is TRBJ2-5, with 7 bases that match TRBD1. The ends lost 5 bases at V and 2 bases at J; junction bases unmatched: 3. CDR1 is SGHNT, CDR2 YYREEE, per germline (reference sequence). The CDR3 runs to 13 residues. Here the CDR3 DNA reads TGTGCCAGCAGACCGGGACAGCAAGAGACCCAGTACTTC. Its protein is CASRPGQQETQYF.

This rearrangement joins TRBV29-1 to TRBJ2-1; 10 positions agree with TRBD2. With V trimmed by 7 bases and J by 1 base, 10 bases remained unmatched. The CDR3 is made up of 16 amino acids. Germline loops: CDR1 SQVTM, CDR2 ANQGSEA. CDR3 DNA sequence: TGCAGCGAGCAAATGCCGGGACTAGCGTCCTACAATGAGCAGTTCTTC. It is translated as CSEQMPGLASYNEQFF.

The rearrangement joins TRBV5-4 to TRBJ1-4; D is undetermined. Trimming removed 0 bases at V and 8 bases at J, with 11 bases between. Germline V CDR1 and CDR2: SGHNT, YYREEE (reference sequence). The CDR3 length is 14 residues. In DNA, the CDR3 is TGTGCCAGCAGCTTGGTAGATGCACCCGAAAAACTGTTTTTT. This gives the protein CASSLVDAPEKLFF.

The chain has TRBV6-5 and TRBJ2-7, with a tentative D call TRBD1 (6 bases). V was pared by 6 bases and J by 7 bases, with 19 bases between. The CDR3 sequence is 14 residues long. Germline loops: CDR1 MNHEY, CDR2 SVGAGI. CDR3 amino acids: CASRILSSQGEQYF. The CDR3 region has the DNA TGTGCCAGCAGGATCCTAAGTAGCCAGGGGGAGCAGTACTTC.

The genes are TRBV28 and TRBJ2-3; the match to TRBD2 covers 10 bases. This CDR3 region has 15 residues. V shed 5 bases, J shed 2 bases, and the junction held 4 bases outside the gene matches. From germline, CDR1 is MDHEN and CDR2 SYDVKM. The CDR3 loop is CASSESGGVTDTQYF. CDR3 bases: TGTGCCAGCAGTGAAAGCGGGGGGGTCACAGATACGCAGTATTTT.

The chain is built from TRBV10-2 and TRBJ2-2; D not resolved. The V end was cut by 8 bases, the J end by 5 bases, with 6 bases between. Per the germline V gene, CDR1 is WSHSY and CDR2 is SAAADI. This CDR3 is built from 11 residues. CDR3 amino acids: CASLHTGELFF. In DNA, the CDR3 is TGCGCCAGCCTACATACCGGGGAGCTGTTTTTT.

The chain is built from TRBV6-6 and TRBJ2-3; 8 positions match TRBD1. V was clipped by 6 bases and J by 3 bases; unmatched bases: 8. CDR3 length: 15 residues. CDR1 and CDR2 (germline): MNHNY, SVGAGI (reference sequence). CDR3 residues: CASSPGQGGTDTQYF. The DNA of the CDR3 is TGTGCCAGCAGCCCTGGACAGGGAGGAACAGATACGCAGTATTTT.

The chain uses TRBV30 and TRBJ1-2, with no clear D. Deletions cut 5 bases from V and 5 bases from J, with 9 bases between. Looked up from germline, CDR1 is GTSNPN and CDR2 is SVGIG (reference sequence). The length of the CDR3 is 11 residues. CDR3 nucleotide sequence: TGTGCCTGGGGGTACAGTTATGGCTACACCTTC. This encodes CAWGYSYGYTF.

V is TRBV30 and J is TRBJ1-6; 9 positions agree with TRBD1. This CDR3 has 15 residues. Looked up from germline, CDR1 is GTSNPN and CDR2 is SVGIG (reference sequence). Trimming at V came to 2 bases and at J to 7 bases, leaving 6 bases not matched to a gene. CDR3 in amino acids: CAWSSTGTGNSPLHF. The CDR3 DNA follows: TGTGCCTGGAGTAGCACCGGGACAGGGAATTCACCCCTCCACTTT.

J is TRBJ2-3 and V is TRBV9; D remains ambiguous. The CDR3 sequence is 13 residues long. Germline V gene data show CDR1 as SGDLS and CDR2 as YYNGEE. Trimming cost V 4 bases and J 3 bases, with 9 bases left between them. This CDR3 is CASSPRETDTQYF. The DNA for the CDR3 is TGTGCCAGCAGCCCTAGGGAAACAGATACGCAGTATTTT.

The CDR3 protein is CASSLAGQHVGNEQFF. The CDR3 DNA follows: TGCGCCAGCAGCTTGGCCGGCCAGCACGTAGGCAATGAGCAGTTCTTC. The rearrangement uses TRBV5-1 and TRBJ2-1, with no clear D. Germline values: CDR1 SGHRS, CDR2 YFSETQ. CDR3 size: 16 residues. Trimming took off 0 bases at V and 6 bases at J, with 16 bases between the two ends.

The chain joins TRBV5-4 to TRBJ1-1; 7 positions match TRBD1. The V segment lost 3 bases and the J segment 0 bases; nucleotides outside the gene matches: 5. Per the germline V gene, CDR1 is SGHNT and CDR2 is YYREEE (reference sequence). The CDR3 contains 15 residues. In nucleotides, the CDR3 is TGTGCCAGCAGCTACCCGGGACAGTTGAACACTGAAGCTTTCTTT. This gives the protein CASSYPGQLNTEAFF.

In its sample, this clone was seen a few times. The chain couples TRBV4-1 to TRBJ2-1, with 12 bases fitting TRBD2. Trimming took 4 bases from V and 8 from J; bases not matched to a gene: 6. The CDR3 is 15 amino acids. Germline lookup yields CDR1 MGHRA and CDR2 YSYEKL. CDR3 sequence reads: CASSLTSGSMDEQFF. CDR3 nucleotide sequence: TGCGCCAGCAGCCTGACTAGCGGGAGTATGGATGAGCAGTTCTTC.

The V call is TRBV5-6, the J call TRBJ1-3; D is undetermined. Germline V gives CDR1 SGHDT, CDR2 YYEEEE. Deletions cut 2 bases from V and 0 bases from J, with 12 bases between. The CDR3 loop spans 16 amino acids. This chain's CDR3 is CASSFRDPFSGNTIYF. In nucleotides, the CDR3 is TGTGCCAGCAGCTTCAGAGATCCCTTCTCTGGAAACACCATATATTTT.

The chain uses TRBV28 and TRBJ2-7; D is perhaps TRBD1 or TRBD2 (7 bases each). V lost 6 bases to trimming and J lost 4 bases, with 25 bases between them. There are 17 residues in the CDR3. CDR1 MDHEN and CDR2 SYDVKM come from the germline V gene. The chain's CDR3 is CASSPIGTAGGGYEQYF. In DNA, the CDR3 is TGTGCCAGCAGCCCCATAGGGACGGCAGGGGGGGGGTACGAGCAGTACTTC.

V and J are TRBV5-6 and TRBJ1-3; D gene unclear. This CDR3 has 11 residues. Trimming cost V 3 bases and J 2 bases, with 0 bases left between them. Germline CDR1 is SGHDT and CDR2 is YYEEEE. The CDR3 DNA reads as TGTGCCAGCAGCTCTGGAAACACCATATATTTT. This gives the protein CASSSGNTIYF.

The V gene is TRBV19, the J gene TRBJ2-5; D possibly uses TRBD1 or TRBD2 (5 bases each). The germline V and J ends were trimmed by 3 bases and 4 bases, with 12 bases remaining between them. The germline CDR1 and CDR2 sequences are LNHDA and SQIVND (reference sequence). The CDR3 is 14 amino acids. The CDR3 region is CASSIWGRGETQYF. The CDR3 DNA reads TGTGCCAGTAGTATTTGGGGACGAGGAGAGACCCAGTACTTC.

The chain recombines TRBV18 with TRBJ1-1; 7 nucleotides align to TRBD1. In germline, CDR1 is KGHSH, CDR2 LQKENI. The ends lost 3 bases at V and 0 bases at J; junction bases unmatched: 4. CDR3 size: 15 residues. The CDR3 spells CASSPRDRMNTEAFF. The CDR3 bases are TGTGCCAGCTCACCCCGGGACAGAATGAACACTGAAGCTTTCTTT.

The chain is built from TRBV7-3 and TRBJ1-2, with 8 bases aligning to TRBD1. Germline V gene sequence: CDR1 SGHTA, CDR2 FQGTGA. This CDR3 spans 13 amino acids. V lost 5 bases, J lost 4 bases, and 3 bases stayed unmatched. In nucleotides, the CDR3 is TGTGCCAGCAGCACCGGACAGGGCTATGGCTACACCTTC. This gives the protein CASSTGQGYGYTF.

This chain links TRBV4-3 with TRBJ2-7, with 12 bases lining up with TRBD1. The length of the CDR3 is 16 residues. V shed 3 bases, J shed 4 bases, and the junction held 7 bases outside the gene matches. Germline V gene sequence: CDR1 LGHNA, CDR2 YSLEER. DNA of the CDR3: TGCGCCAGCAGCCACAGCGGGACAGGGGGCTTGTACGAGCAGTACTTC. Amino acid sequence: CASSHSGTGGLYEQYF.

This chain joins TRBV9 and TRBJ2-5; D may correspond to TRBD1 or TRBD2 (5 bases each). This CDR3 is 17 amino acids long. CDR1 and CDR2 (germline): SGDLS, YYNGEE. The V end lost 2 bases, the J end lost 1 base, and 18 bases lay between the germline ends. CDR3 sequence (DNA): TGTGCCAGCAGCGTCCGGGGTGGTGACAGCTTCCAAGAGACCCAGTACTTC. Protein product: CASSVRGGDSFQETQYF. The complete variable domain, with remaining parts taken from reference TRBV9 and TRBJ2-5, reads DSGVTQTPKHLITATGQRVTLRCSPRSGDLSVYWYQQSLDQGLQFLIQYYNGEERAKGNILERFSAQQFPDLHSELNLSSLELGDSALYFCASSVRGGDSFQETQYFGPGTRLLVL.

CDR3 sequence: CASSPPGQGREQYF. The CDR3 DNA reads TGTGCCAGCAGTCCTCCGGGACAGGGGCGGGAGCAGTACTTC. The chain has TRBV7-9 and TRBJ2-7, with 10 bases lining up with TRBD1. This CDR3 spans 14 amino acids. Germline-derived CDR1 and CDR2 are SEHNR and FQNEAQ (reference sequence). V shed 6 bases, J shed 7 bases, and the junction held 9 bases outside the gene matches.

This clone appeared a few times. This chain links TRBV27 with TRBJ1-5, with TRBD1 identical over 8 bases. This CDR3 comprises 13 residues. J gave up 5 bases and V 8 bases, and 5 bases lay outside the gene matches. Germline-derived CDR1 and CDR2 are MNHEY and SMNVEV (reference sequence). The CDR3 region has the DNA TGTGCCAGCCGGGACAGGTTGGATCAGCCCCAGCATTTT. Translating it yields CASRDRLDQPQHF.

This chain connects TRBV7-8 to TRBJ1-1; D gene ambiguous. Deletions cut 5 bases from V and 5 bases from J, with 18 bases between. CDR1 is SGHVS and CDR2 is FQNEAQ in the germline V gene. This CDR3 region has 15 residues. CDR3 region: CASSPWAATQTEAFF. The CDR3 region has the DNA TGTGCCAGCAGCCCCTGGGCCGCTACCCAAACTGAAGCTTTCTTT.